The rows below give T cell receptor beta chains drawn from one sample of a study of OX40 agonist ivuxolimab in advanced cancers. Profiled with immunoSEQ multiplex PCR; TCRdb holds only in-frame clones, not every one. The sample has 50,000 to 65,000 clones, approximately 80% seen once. This specimen consisted of CD4+ or CD8+ T cells sorted from blood, obtained in a trial of the OX40 agonist ivuxolimab. These receptors were obtained from an adult with an advanced solid tumor such as melanoma, head and neck, liver or kidney cancer. CDR3s include the opening cysteine and the closing phenylalanine or tryptophan. Each record gives: D gene, clone size, V gene, J gene, CDR3 DNA, CDR3 protein. D genes are given only for firm matches. Rows give clone size only sometimes, using once, few, many, or a class for an expanded clone.

D gene: -; clone size: -; V gene: TRBV6-6; J gene: TRBJ1-6; CDR3 DNA: TGTGCCAGCAGCCGGGACGATACACCCCTCCACTTT; CDR3 protein: CASSRDDTPLHF
D gene: -; clone size: few; V gene: TRBV11-2; J gene: TRBJ2-7; CDR3 DNA: TGTGCCAGCAGCTTTGCAGGGGTTAACTACGAGCAGTACTTC; CDR3 protein: CASSFAGVNYEQYF
D gene: TRBD1; clone size: -; V gene: TRBV27; J gene: TRBJ1-2; CDR3 DNA: TGTGCCAGCAGTCCCCGACAGGGGGCAATAGTTAATGGCTACACCTTC; CDR3 protein: CASSPRQGAIVNGYTF
D gene: -; clone size: -; V gene: TRBV4-2; J gene: TRBJ2-7; CDR3 DNA: TGTGCCAGCAGCCAAGAGATCGGGGCTCGGGAGCAGTACTTC; CDR3 protein: CASSQEIGAREQYF
D gene: -; clone size: -; V gene: TRBV27; J gene: TRBJ1-4; CDR3 DNA: TGTGCCAGCAGTTCCGTACACAGGGTCACGGATAATGAAAAACTGTTTTTT; CDR3 protein: CASSSVHRVTDNEKLFF
D gene: -; clone size: -; V gene: TRBV2; J gene: TRBJ1-5; CDR3 DNA: TGTGCCAGCAGTCAGGACCGTTCGGATCAGCCCCAGCATTTT; CDR3 protein: CASSQDRSDQPQHF
D gene: -; clone size: -; V gene: TRBV18; J gene: TRBJ1-2; CDR3 DNA: TGTGCCAGCTCACCGACTGAGTCGAACTATGGCTACACCTTC; CDR3 protein: CASSPTESNYGYTF
D gene: TRBD1; clone size: once; V gene: TRBV4-1; J gene: TRBJ2-6; CDR3 DNA: TGCGCCAGCAGCCAAGATGGGGACAGGGACTCCTCTGGGGCCAACGTCCTGACTTTC; CDR3 protein: CASSQDGDRDSSGANVLTF
D gene: -; clone size: -; V gene: TRBV7-9; J gene: TRBJ2-7; CDR3 DNA: TGTGCCAGCAGCACGTACGGCGAGCAGTACTTC; CDR3 protein: CASSTYGEQYF
D gene: -; clone size: -; V gene: TRBV27; J gene: TRBJ1-2; CDR3 DNA: TGTGCCAGCAGTTTCAGCCAGGGCTTGGGCTACACCTTC; CDR3 protein: CASSFSQGLGYTF
D gene: -; clone size: few; V gene: TRBV11-1; J gene: TRBJ2-5; CDR3 DNA: TGTGCCAGCAGCCTAACGCCTGGGTGGGAGACCCAGTACTTC; CDR3 protein: CASSLTPGWETQYF
D gene: -; clone size: -; V gene: TRBV7-2; J gene: TRBJ2-1; CDR3 DNA: TGTGCCAGCAGCCCCTACAATGAGCAGTTCTTC; CDR3 protein: CASSPYNEQFF
D gene: -; clone size: -; V gene: TRBV7-9; J gene: TRBJ2-1; CDR3 DNA: TGTGCCAGCAGCTTAGGGGGCGGCTGGGATGAGCAGTTCTTC; CDR3 protein: CASSLGGGWDEQFF
D gene: TRBD1; clone size: -; V gene: TRBV2; J gene: TRBJ1-1; CDR3 DNA: TGTGCCAATAGGACAGGGTCGAACACTGAAGCTTTCTTT; CDR3 protein: CANRTGSNTEAFF
D gene: -; clone size: -; V gene: TRBV5-1; J gene: TRBJ2-1; CDR3 DNA: TGCGCCAGCAGCTATGGAGGAGCCGATGAGCAGTTCTTC; CDR3 protein: CASSYGGADEQFF
D gene: -; clone size: -; V gene: TRBV5-1; J gene: TRBJ2-3; CDR3 DNA: TGCGCCAGCAGCCCTGACACAGATACGCAGTATTTT; CDR3 protein: CASSPDTDTQYF
D gene: TRBD2; clone size: -; V gene: TRBV19; J gene: TRBJ2-7; CDR3 DNA: TGTGCCAGTAGTCCGAGCGGGAGTGGCTACGAGCAGTACTTC; CDR3 protein: CASSPSGSGYEQYF
D gene: -; clone size: -; V gene: TRBV18; J gene: TRBJ2-2; CDR3 DNA: TGTGCCAGCTCACGCCCGGGCCAAGTTACCGGGGAGCTGTTTTTT; CDR3 protein: CASSRPGQVTGELFF
D gene: -; clone size: -; V gene: TRBV27; J gene: TRBJ2-1; CDR3 DNA: TGTGCCAGCAGTTTGAGGACTGACTTAGGGAATGAGCAGTTCTTC; CDR3 protein: CASSLRTDLGNEQFF
D gene: -; clone size: -; V gene: TRBV7-3; J gene: TRBJ1-2; CDR3 DNA: TGTGCCAGCAGCGAAAACGGCGGGGGCTACACCTTC; CDR3 protein: CASSENGGGYTF
D gene: -; clone size: -; V gene: TRBV7-2; J gene: TRBJ2-1; CDR3 DNA: TGTGCCAGCAGCTCGAGCACTATTAGCTCCTACAATGAGCAGTTCTTC; CDR3 protein: CASSSSTISSYNEQFF
D gene: -; clone size: -; V gene: TRBV6-5; J gene: TRBJ2-1; CDR3 DNA: TGTGCCAGCAGCCTTTCAAATAAGCAGTTCTTC; CDR3 protein: CASSLSNKQFF